These 22 T cell receptor beta chains were sequenced from one sample in a study of T cells after yellow fever vaccination. One entry per CDR3 protein, called by TCRdb with MiXCR from the 5' RACE reads. The sample comprises under 300,000 distinct CDR3 sequences, around 6.7% of which are singletons, and 0.8% to 1.2% rests with the top ten. Sample: CD4+ T cells sorted from PBMCs, taken on the day of the yellow fever booster vaccination. All receptors come from a man aged 30-40 years who received the YFV17D yellow fever vaccine.

The chain carries TRBV11-2 and TRBJ1-4, with a possible D match to TRBD1 (5 bases). The V gene lost 3 bases and the J gene lost 12 bases, with 14 bases spanning the gap. Germline CDR1 SGHAT, CDR2 FQNNGV. The CDR3 is 13 residues long. This chain's CDR3 is CASSLGPTRQLFF. The CDR3 DNA reads as TGTGCCAGCAGCTTGGGACCAACCCGGCAACTGTTTTTT.

This clonotype was recorded many times. This chain connects TRBV6-2 or TRBV6-3 to TRBJ2-3, with TRBD2 as a possible D gene (5 bases). This CDR3 spans 14 amino acids. Per germline, CDR1 MNHEY and CDR2 SVGEGT. Deletions cut 6 bases from V and 0 bases from J, with 10 bases between. CDR3 residues: CASRSGFSTDTQYF. CDR3 nucleotides: TGTGCCAGCAGGTCGGGATTTAGCACAGATACGCAGTATTTT.

This clonotype was recorded many times. The rearrangement links TRBV7-9 to TRBJ2-3; D possibly uses TRBD1 or TRBD2 (5 bases each). Trimming left V 5 bases short and J 6 bases short, with 18 bases between. CDR1 SEHNR and CDR2 FQNEAQ come from the germline V gene (reference sequence). The CDR3 loop spans 15 amino acids. The CDR3 region is CASSRGERRMDTQYF. As DNA, the CDR3 is TGTGCCAGCAGCCGAGGGGAGAGGAGGATGGATACGCAGTATTTT.

This clonotype was seen ten or more times. This chain joins TRBV7-9 and TRBJ2-7, with D uncertain. This CDR3 spans 15 amino acids. Trimming removed 5 bases from V and 2 bases from J, with 16 bases in between. Looked up from germline, CDR1 is SEHNR and CDR2 is FQNEAQ (reference sequence). As DNA, the CDR3 is TGTGCCAGCAGCCCCCTTGCACTCGCGGCCTACGAGCAGTACTTC. This gives the protein CASSPLALAAYEQYF.

In its sample, this clonotype was seen a few times. This sequence joins TRBV5-1 and TRBJ1-1; 8 nucleotides line up with TRBD1. Losses at the gene ends were 4 bases for V and 2 bases for J; bases not matched to a gene: 4. CDR3 length equals 14 residues. Germline-derived CDR1 and CDR2 are SGHRS and YFSETQ. The CDR3 nucleotides are TGCGCCAGCAGCGTAGACAGGGGAAACACTGAAGCTTTCTTT. Amino acid sequence: CASSVDRGNTEAFF.

V usage is TRBV7-2 and J usage is TRBJ2-5; TRBD2 matches at 8 bases. The CDR3 totals 13 residues. Trimming removed 4 bases from V and 9 bases from J; junction bases left unmatched: 7. The germline CDR1 and CDR2 sequences are SGHTA and FQGNSA. CDR3 protein: CASSSREGVAQYF. CDR3 bases: TGTGCCAGCAGCTCCCGGGAGGGTGTGGCCCAGTACTTC.

The chain couples TRBV6-5 to TRBJ1-1; D ambiguous. Trimming removed 3 bases at V and 6 bases at J, with 14 bases between. The length of the CDR3 is 14 residues. Germline values: CDR1 MNHEY, CDR2 SVGAGI. The CDR3, as DNA: TGTGCCAGCAGTTATGGCCTACTGAAGGCTGAAGCTTTCTTT. Translating it yields CASSYGLLKAEAFF.

This clonotype turned up a few times. The chain has TRBV4-3 and TRBJ1-2; D possibly corresponds to TRBD1 (5 bases). The CDR3 is made up of 15 amino acids. V gave up 4 bases and J gave up 4 bases, with 16 bases separating them. CDR1 and CDR2 from the germline V gene are LGHNA and YSLEER. CDR3 nucleotides: TGCGCCAGCAGCCGCAACCCGGGGCACGGCTATGGCTACACCTTC. It yields the protein CASSRNPGHGYGYTF.

V gene TRBV7-2 combines with J gene TRBJ2-7, with unresolved D. Germline CDR1 SGHTA, CDR2 FQGNSA. Trimming shortened V by 1 base and J by 3 bases, and 13 bases separated the two germline ends. The CDR3 covers 15 residues. CDR3 region: CASSLVAATDYEQYF. CDR3 coding DNA: TGTGCCAGCAGCTTAGTGGCGGCTACAGACTACGAGCAGTACTTC.

This clonotype was counted many times. The chain couples TRBV7-2 to TRBJ1-5; no definite D call. This CDR3 region has 17 residues. Germline loops: CDR1 SGHTA, CDR2 FQGNSA. Trimming left V 5 bases short and J 0 bases short, with 17 bases between. This CDR3 reads CASSPDGLSFSNQPQHF. CDR3 coding DNA: TGTGCCAGCAGCCCCGACGGACTCTCTTTTAGCAATCAGCCCCAGCATTTT.

This clonotype showed up many times. The CDR3 region is CASSATGTGAYEQYF. Here the CDR3 DNA reads TGTGCCAGCAGCGCAACCGGGACAGGAGCCTACGAGCAGTACTTC. The chain recombines TRBV9 with TRBJ2-7; 8 positions agree with TRBD1. V shed 3 bases and J 2 bases; nucleotides not matched to a gene: 7. Per the germline V gene, CDR1 is SGDLS and CDR2 is YYNGEE. This CDR3 region has 15 residues.

At least ten counts were recorded for this clonotype. CDR3 nucleotide sequence: TGTGCCAGCAGCTTGGGAGTGGGAGAAGGCTACACCTTC. This codes for CASSLGVGEGYTF. This chain uses TRBV7-8 with TRBJ1-2; D call uncertain. V dropped 3 bases and J dropped 8 bases, with 13 bases sitting between them. CDR1 and CDR2 (germline): SGHVS, FQNEAQ. This CDR3 contains 13 residues.

This chain links TRBV7-2 with TRBJ2-3; possibly TRBD2 for D (5 bases). CDR3 length equals 14 residues. Germline V gene data show CDR1 as SGHTA and CDR2 as FQGNSA. Trimming removed 1 base at V and 5 bases at J, with 10 bases between. CDR3 coding DNA: TGTGCCAGCAGCTTAGGGGCGGCGGGAGATACGCAGTATTTT. Amino acid sequence: CASSLGAAGDTQYF.

This clonotype was counted between two and nine times. J is TRBJ1-2 and V is TRBV29-1; no clear D. The CDR3 is 8 residues long. CDR1 and CDR2 from the germline V gene are SQVTM and ANQGSEA. Trimming cost V 4 bases and J 7 bases, with 1 base left between them. CDR3 residues: CSVGGYTF. DNA of the CDR3: TGCAGCGTTGGTGGCTACACCTTC.

This clonotype was seen a handful of times. The chain combines TRBV14 with TRBJ1-2, with a possible D match to TRBD1 (5 bases). V gave up 6 bases and J gave up 6 bases, with 14 bases separating them. This CDR3 has 13 amino acids. Germline CDR1 SGHDN, CDR2 FVKESK. The chain's CDR3 is CASRGARENGYTF. The CDR3 coding sequence is TGTGCCAGCAGAGGAGCCAGGGAGAATGGCTACACCTTC.

This clonotype was detected many times. This sequence joins TRBV5-1 and TRBJ1-1; D unresolved. The CDR3 extends over 14 amino acids. Germline lookup yields CDR1 SGHRS and CDR2 YFSETQ. V lost 4 bases and J 0 bases, leaving 10 bases between the germline ends. The CDR3 loop reads CASSAAGMNTEAFF. As DNA, the CDR3 is TGCGCCAGCAGCGCGGCGGGGATGAACACTGAAGCTTTCTTT.

This clonotype was counted a few times. The chain has TRBV14 and TRBJ2-1, with D possibly TRBD2 on 6 matching bases. CDR1 is SGHDN, CDR2 FVKESK, per germline. Between the trimmed V and J ends, which lost 1 base and 0 bases, there was a span of 13 bases. The CDR3 totals 17 residues. CDR3 sequence reads: CASSQVRPGSSYNEQFF. CDR3 bases: TGTGCCAGCAGCCAAGTCCGGCCCGGGAGCTCCTACAATGAGCAGTTCTTC. The entire variable domain, with the rest obtained from reference TRBV14 and TRBJ2-1, is as follows: EAGVTQFPSHSVIEKGQTVTLRCDPISGHDNLYWYRRVMGKEIKFLLHFVKESKQDESGMPNNRFLAERTGGTYSTLKVQPAELEDSGVYFCASSQVRPGSSYNEQFFGPGTRLTVL.

This clonotype was seen repeatedly, ten times or more. This rearrangement joins TRBV28 to TRBJ2-7; a weak D match, TRBD1 (6 bases). The CDR3 extends over 14 amino acids. Per germline, CDR1 MDHEN and CDR2 SYDVKM. V lost 6 bases, J lost 3 bases, and 15 bases lay in between. CDR3 DNA sequence: TGTGCCAGCAGAATAACGACAGGCGGCTACGAGCAGTACTTC. Its translation is CASRITTGGYEQYF.

This clonotype has a handful of counts. The V gene is TRBV7-8, the J gene TRBJ1-2; 8 nucleotides match TRBD1. The germline gives CDR1 SGHVS, CDR2 FQNEAQ. Trimming took 4 bases from V and 2 from J; bases not matched to a gene: 3. The CDR3 totals 14 residues. The CDR3 is CASSSAGGNYGYTF. The CDR3, as DNA: TGTGCCAGCAGCTCCGCAGGGGGCAACTATGGCTACACCTTC.

The chain couples TRBV11-2 to TRBJ2-3, with 9 bases lining up with TRBD2. J was trimmed by 2 bases and V by 3 bases; bases with no gene match: 9. The germline V gene encodes CDR1 SGHAT and CDR2 FQNNGV. This CDR3 contains 17 residues. Here the CDR3 DNA reads TGTGCCAGCAGCTTGTTCTATGCGGGAGGGGTCACAGATACGCAGTATTTT. The encoded protein is CASSLFYAGGVTDTQYF.

This clonotype was seen many times. The J gene is TRBJ2-7, the V gene TRBV29-1; 11 nucleotides line up with TRBD2. Germline CDR1 is SQVTM and CDR2 is ANQGSEA. The length of the CDR3 is 14 residues. V was pared by 4 bases and J by 3 bases, with 5 bases of the junction left unmatched. CDR3 amino acids: CSVATGTSGYEQYF. The CDR3 DNA reads as TGCAGCGTTGCAACCGGGACTAGCGGCTACGAGCAGTACTTC.

This clonotype has just a few counts. This rearrangement joins TRBV5-1 to TRBJ1-1; 8 positions match TRBD1. Trimming cost V 2 bases and J 3 bases; bases outside gene matches: 3. The germline V gene has CDR1 SGHRS and CDR2 YFSETQ. The CDR3 extends over 14 amino acids. Here the CDR3 DNA reads TGCGCCAGCAGCTTTCAGACAGGGGACACTGAAGCTTTCTTT. Protein product: CASSFQTGDTEAFF.